The clone carrying this T cell receptor beta chain was found once. Its cognate antigen is unknown. Selected positively for CCR7 and CD45RO-negative, naive CD8 cells excluded terminally differentiated effector memory CD45RA+ cells. Germline-derived CDR1 and CDR2 are GTSNPN and SVGIG (reference sequence). The CDR3 runs 10 residues. The V gene lost 0 bases and the J gene lost 8 bases, with 2 bases spanning the gap. This record comes from a study of shared clonotypes between healthy human individuals. The study, taken as a whole, reports: In this cohort, only blood was sampled, and tissue repertoires likely differ.

Several immunoSEQ plates held equal portions of the genomic DNA taken from each subset. Profiling relied on immunoSEQ multiplex PCR, and the TCRdb table lists in-frame clones only, not all of them. The sample records 750,000 to 1,000,000 clones, around 93% being singletons. This TCR was recovered from a man aged 30 to 39 in good health. The gene calls are TRBV30 and TRBJ2-1; D gene unclear. The sample comprised naive CD8+ T cells sorted from blood. CDR3 region: CAWSVHEQFF. CDR3 sequence (DNA): TGTGCCTGGAGTGTACATGAGCAGTTCTTC.